This T cell receptor (beta chain) is from a study of blood T cell repertoires in COVID-19. The wider study: The samples span acute and convalescent COVID-19 from the United States, Italy and Spain.

Trimming pared 3 bases from V and 6 bases from J, leaving 8 bases between. Germline V gene data show CDR1 as MNHNS and CDR2 as SASEGT. The CDR3 is made up of 12 amino acids. Profiling relied on immunoSEQ multiplex PCR, and the TCRdb table lists in-frame clones only, not all of them. Of 140,000 or so clones listed, 88% are singletons. The sample consisted of peripheral blood. The V call is TRBV6-1, the J call TRBJ1-1, with D uncertain. This receptor was identified in a man between 65 and 85 years old with acute or convalescent COVID-19. The CDR3 bases are TGTGCCAGCAGTGACCCTAGCGCTGAAGCTTTCTTT. Protein: CASSDPSAEAFF.